One and the same sample provided the 23 T cell receptor beta chains below, sequenced in a study of graft-versus-host responses after intestinal transplantation (dated by TCRdb to 2020 to 2022). Library preparation used the immunoSEQ multiplex PCR assay. Sourced from immuneACCESS, this table was stored by TCRdb with only in-frame sequences that have V and J called. A share of the clones is absent; for the studies checked, an unresolved V gene accounts for under half, and the remainder has no known explanation. The sample yields 40,000 or so clones; about 93% were counted once. Of the sample, approximately 20% is held by the ten largest clones. Antigen specificity for these receptors is unknown. The intended sense of this specimen's time point label: cells obtained before transplantation from donor or recipient. The material was unstimulated CD8+ T cells sorted from spleen or lymph node cells, obtained before transplant. The receptors were sampled from a human donor who was the organ donor for an intestinal transplant.

The chain links TRBV4-1 to TRBJ2-5; D not resolved. With 3 bases removed from V and 5 bases from J, the gap between germline ends came to 16 bases. Germline V gene data show CDR1 as MGHRA and CDR2 as YSYEKL. The CDR3 covers 15 residues. CDR3 nucleotides: TGCGCCAGCAGCCAGGGTAGTAATGTTGGGGAGACCCAGTACTTC. It is translated as CASSQGSNVGETQYF.

The chain joins TRBV29-1 to TRBJ2-4; TRBD2 matches at 7 bases. The J segment lost 1 base and the V segment lost 0 bases, leaving 9 bases of the junction unmatched. Germline V gives CDR1 SQVTM, CDR2 ANQGSEA. The CDR3 loop spans 17 amino acids. CDR3 coding DNA: TGCAGCGTTGAAGATCGGGAGGATCTGGGGGCCAAAAACATTCAGTACTTC. Translation gives CSVEDREDLGAKNIQYF.

V gene TRBV2 combines with J gene TRBJ2-1; 8 nucleotides line up with TRBD2. The J segment lost 2 bases and the V segment lost 3 bases, leaving 15 bases of the junction unmatched. CDR3 length equals 19 residues. Germline V gene data show CDR1 as SNHLY and CDR2 as FYNNEI. The CDR3 DNA reads TGTGCCAGCAGTGATTATAGGACTAGCCCCGTCAGGCCCTACAATGAGCAGTTCTTC. Translating it yields CASSDYRTSPVRPYNEQFF.

This clone was seen once. J is TRBJ2-7 and V is TRBV4-1; D call uncertain. CDR3 length: 17 amino acids. With 1 base removed from V and 4 bases from J, the gap between germline ends came to 20 bases. CDR1 is MGHRA and CDR2 is YSYEKL in the germline V gene. The CDR3 loop is CASSQASLHSDPYEQYF. The CDR3 DNA reads as TGCGCCAGCAGCCAAGCCTCTTTGCATAGTGATCCTTACGAGCAGTACTTC.

V usage is TRBV29-1 and J usage is TRBJ2-5; 7 bases map to TRBD1. The DNA end favors TRBJ2-7, so the J call may be wrong. CDR1 and CDR2 (germline): SQVTM, ANQGSEA. The length of the CDR3 is 14 residues. The CDR3 spells CSVELLDRSYEQYF. CDR3 nucleotide sequence: TGCAGCGTTGAGTTATTGGACAGGTCCTACGAGCAGTACTTC.

This chain connects TRBV28 to TRBJ2-4; TRBD1 aligns across 8 bases. J lost 7 bases, V lost 3 bases, and 14 bases had no gene match. The germline gives CDR1 MDHEN, CDR2 SYDVKM. This CDR3 is built from 17 residues. CDR3 sequence (DNA): TGTGCCAGCAGTTTGGGTCGACAGGGGCGGCTTCAGAACATTCAGTACTTC. The encoded protein is CASSLGRQGRLQNIQYF. Full variable domain (outside the CDR3, taken from reference TRBV28 and TRBJ2-4): DVKVTQSSRYLVKRTGEKVFLECVQDMDHENMFWYRQDPGLGLRLIYFSYDVKMKEKGDIPEGYSVSREKKERFSLILESASTNQTSMYLCASSLGRQGRLQNIQYFGAGTRLSVL.

J is TRBJ2-7 and V is TRBV6-1; D is perhaps TRBD2 (6 bases). V lost 2 bases to trimming and J lost 2 bases, with 16 bases between them. Germline lookup yields CDR1 MNHNS and CDR2 SASEGT. There are 16 residues in the CDR3. The CDR3 DNA reads as TGTGCCAGCAGTGAATTTGGGGAGGAAGGGGCCTACGAGCAGTACTTC. It specifies CASSEFGEEGAYEQYF.

J is TRBJ1-2 and V is TRBV6-5, with D uncertain. CDR3 length: 13 amino acids. Trimming removed 3 bases from V and 1 base from J, with 6 bases in between. Germline CDR1 is MNHEY and CDR2 is SVGAGI. CDR3 region: CASSYQVNYGYTF. The CDR3, as DNA: TGTGCCAGCAGTTATCAGGTTAACTATGGCTACACCTTC.

This CDR3 is CASSPSGNTGELFF. CDR3 nucleotides: TGCGCCAGCAGCCCCTCAGGGAACACCGGGGAGCTGTTTTTT. The genes are TRBV4-1 and TRBJ2-2; no clear D. V lost 4 bases to trimming and J lost 1 base, with 7 bases between them. The germline V gene encodes CDR1 MGHRA and CDR2 YSYEKL. This CDR3 region has 14 residues.

The chain links TRBV11-2 to TRBJ2-7, with TRBD1 matching 9 bases. Germline V CDR1 and CDR2: SGHAT, FQNNGV. V was pared by 6 bases and J by 6 bases, with 6 bases of the junction left unmatched. The CDR3 extends over 13 amino acids. Here the CDR3 reads CASRGQGLGEQYF. CDR3 bases: TGTGCCAGCAGGGGACAGGGTCTAGGCGAGCAGTACTTC.

The chain recombines TRBV6-6 with TRBJ2-3; D remains ambiguous. Germline CDR1 reads MNHNY; CDR2 reads SVGAGI (reference sequence). The CDR3 length is 13 residues. With 6 bases removed from V and 2 bases from J, the gap between germline ends came to 9 bases. The CDR3 nucleotides are TGTGCCAGCAGCCCGGCCAACACAGATACGCAGTATTTT. Translated, it gives CASSPANTDTQYF.

The genes are TRBV18 and TRBJ2-5, with TRBD2 matching 7 bases. The CDR3 has 16 amino acids. CDR1 is KGHSH, CDR2 LQKENI, per germline. After removal of 6 bases from V and 0 bases from J, the junction contained 10 bases not matched to a gene. CDR3 protein: CASSDPSGAHQETQYF. The CDR3 DNA reads TGTGCCAGCTCGGACCCTAGCGGAGCCCACCAAGAGACCCAGTACTTC.

This sequence joins TRBV7-3 and TRBJ1-5; tentative D call: TRBD1 (6 bases). Trimming left V 5 bases short and J 3 bases short, with 11 bases between. This CDR3 spans 14 amino acids. Germline V gene data show CDR1 as SGHTA and CDR2 as FQGTGA. The CDR3 coding sequence is TGTGCCAGCAGCGAGGGACACTCCAATCAGCCCCAGCATTTT. This encodes CASSEGHSNQPQHF.

The rearrangement joins TRBV7-8 to TRBJ2-6; D remains ambiguous. Per the germline V gene, CDR1 is SGHVS and CDR2 is FQNEAQ. V was pared by 5 bases and J by 3 bases, with 5 bases between. CDR3 length: 13 amino acids. The CDR3 DNA sequence: TGTGCCAGCAGCCGGAATGGGGCCAACGTCCTGACTTTC. This gives the protein CASSRNGANVLTF.

This clone was recorded only once. The rearrangement joins TRBV27 to TRBJ2-7, with D possibly called TRBD1 or TRBD2 (5 bases each). CDR3 size: 15 residues. Germline V gene sequence: CDR1 MNHEY, CDR2 SMNVEV (reference sequence). The V end was cut by 6 bases, the J end by 0 bases, with 15 bases between. The CDR3 sequence is CASRLRDLSSYEQYF. The CDR3 DNA reads as TGTGCCAGCAGGCTCCGGGACCTAAGCTCCTACGAGCAGTACTTC.

The rearrangement links TRBV9 to TRBJ2-7; 9 bases align to TRBD1. After removal of 0 bases from V and 2 bases from J, the junction contained 0 bases not matched to a gene. CDR3 length: 14 residues. The germline V gene encodes CDR1 SGDLS and CDR2 YYNGEE. The CDR3 DNA is TGTGCCAGCAGCGTAGGACAGGGGGCCTACGAGCAGTACTTC. Protein product: CASSVGQGAYEQYF. Using reference TRBV9 and TRBJ2-7 for the parts outside the CDR3, the full variable domain is DSGVTQTPKHLITATGQRVTLRCSPRSGDLSVYWYQQSLDQGLQFLIQYYNGEERAKGNILERFSAQQFPDLHSELNLSSLELGDSALYFCASSVGQGAYEQYFGPGTRLTVT.

V and J are TRBV30 and TRBJ2-1, with 9 positions matching TRBD2. Per the germline V gene, CDR1 is GTSNPN and CDR2 is SVGIG (reference sequence). The length of the CDR3 is 17 residues. Trimming removed 0 bases from V and 7 bases from J; junction bases left unmatched: 13. CDR3 coding DNA: TGTGCCTGGAGTGTTAGTTCTTGGGCGGGAGGGGGAAATGAGCAGTTCTTC. It codes for CAWSVSSWAGGGNEQFF.

CDR3 loop: CASSQDSYEQFF. DNA for the CDR3: TGCGCCAGCAGCCAAGACTCGTATGAGCAGTTCTTC. The chain recombines TRBV4-1 with TRBJ2-1; no reliable D call. The CDR3 contains 12 residues. The germline V gene encodes CDR1 MGHRA and CDR2 YSYEKL. V was trimmed by 0 bases and J by 8 bases, leaving 5 bases between them.

This chain connects TRBV27 to TRBJ2-4; D is perhaps TRBD1 (6 bases). The germline V and J ends were trimmed by 2 bases and 9 bases, with 11 bases remaining between them. The CDR3 sequence is 13 residues long. CDR1 is MNHEY, CDR2 SMNVEV, per germline (reference sequence). CDR3 sequence reads: CASSLTDSAIQYF. In DNA, the CDR3 is TGTGCCAGCAGTTTAACGGACAGCGCCATTCAGTACTTC.

The genes are TRBV7-8 and TRBJ2-1, with D hard to call. The germline V gene has CDR1 SGHVS and CDR2 FQNEAQ. The CDR3 runs to 13 residues. V was shortened by 1 base and J by 7 bases, with 8 bases between the two germline ends. The CDR3 region is CASSLDVRNEQFF. Written as DNA, the CDR3 is TGTGCCAGCAGCTTAGATGTCAGGAATGAGCAGTTCTTC.

This chain uses TRBV7-9 with TRBJ1-2; 9 nucleotides match TRBD1. CDR3 length equals 16 residues. The junction had 6 bases not matched to a gene; V was cut back by 0 bases and J by 4 bases. In germline, CDR1 is SEHNR, CDR2 FQNEAQ (reference sequence). This chain's CDR3 is CASSLARDRVVYGYTF. CDR3 nucleotides: TGTGCCAGCAGCTTAGCGCGGGACAGGGTGGTCTATGGCTACACCTTC.

The chain has TRBV27 and TRBJ2-7; D is perhaps TRBD2 (7 bases). Germline V lookup: CDR1 MNHEY, CDR2 SMNVEV (reference sequence). V lost 1 base and J 6 bases, leaving 13 bases between the germline ends. This CDR3 region has 14 residues. As DNA, the CDR3 is TGTGCCAGCAGTTTATTAGGGGGGGACGGCGAGCAGTACTTC. Protein product: CASSLLGGDGEQYF.

V gene TRBV5-1 combines with J gene TRBJ1-1; 7 bases fit TRBD1. The CDR3 has 14 residues. Germline V gene lookup returns CDR1 SGHRS and CDR2 YFSETQ. The junction had 4 bases not matched to a gene; V was cut back by 0 bases and J by 5 bases. Here the CDR3 DNA reads TGCGCCAGCAGCTTGGTGGACAGGAGGACTGAAGCTTTCTTT. The encoded protein is CASSLVDRRTEAFF.